The 27 T cell receptor beta chains listed next were all sequenced from one sample in a study of blood T cell repertoires in COVID-19. Using immunoSEQ multiplex PCR, the repertoire was profiled, and TCRdb retains in-frame clones only, with some absent. The table has about 240,000 clones, approximately 80% seen once; the top ten hold around 3.5%. The sequenced sample consisted of peripheral blood. The receptor source for this set is a woman between 18 and 30 years old with acute or convalescent COVID-19.

The chain employs TRBV19 and TRBJ2-2; 16 bases align to TRBD2. The CDR3 runs to 18 residues. V shed 6 bases and J 6 bases; nucleotides not matched to a gene: 10. Germline CDR1 and CDR2: LNHDA and SQIVND (reference sequence). The CDR3 region has the DNA TGTGCCAGTAGCGACTTTCCGGGACTAGCGGGAGGGCCCGGGGAGCTGTTTTTT. Its translation is CASSDFPGLAGGPGELFF.

A word on this clone: One end of the junction is discordant with germline, which a read error may explain. The chain couples TRBV12-5 to TRBJ2-3; 7 bases match TRBD1. Germline lookup yields CDR1 LGHNT and CDR2 FRNRAP. The CDR3 extends over 18 amino acids. CDR3 amino acids: CASGLVAEKGAPTHTQYF. DNA for the CDR3: TGTGCTAGTGGTTTGGTAGCCGAAAAGGGGGCTCCCACACATACGCAGTATTTT.

This clone was observed a few times. The same CDR3 arises from other DNA sequences in this sample as well. The chain couples TRBV28 to TRBJ2-7, with D tentatively TRBD2 (5 bases). Trimming removed 3 bases at V and 2 bases at J, with 8 bases between. CDR3 size: 13 residues. CDR1 MDHEN and CDR2 SYDVKM come from the germline V gene. The CDR3 DNA follows: TGTGCCAGCAGTTTGGTCGGGGCCTACGAGCAGTACTTC. The encoded protein is CASSLVGAYEQYF.

This sequence joins TRBV7-2 and TRBJ2-5; TRBD1 aligns across 10 bases. Germline lookup yields CDR1 SGHTA and CDR2 FQGNSA. This CDR3 is built from 15 residues. The junction had 9 bases not matched to a gene; V was cut back by 5 bases and J by 6 bases. CDR3: CASSDRQGARKTQYF. Written as DNA, the CDR3 is TGTGCCAGCAGCGATCGACAGGGGGCTAGGAAGACCCAGTACTTC.

As concerns this clone: The same CDR3 is also encoded by other DNA sequences in this sample. The chain has TRBV5-1 and TRBJ2-7; TRBD1 agrees at 7 bases. With 7 bases clipped from V and 0 bases from J, the junction kept 1 base outside the gene matches. Germline CDR1 reads SGHRS; CDR2 reads YFSETQ. The CDR3 length is 12 residues. The CDR3 spells CASRDSSYEQYF. The CDR3 DNA follows: TGCGCCAGCCGGGACAGCTCCTACGAGCAGTACTTC.

The chain has TRBV12-3 or TRBV12-4 and TRBJ1-6, with 7 bases that match TRBD1. The CDR3 covers 13 residues. Trimming at V came to 7 bases and at J to 13 bases, leaving 10 bases not matched to a gene. CDR3 loop: CASTLDRRWPLHF. CDR3 DNA: TGTGCCAGCACCCTGGACAGGAGGTGGCCCCTCCACTTT.

This chain links TRBV10-1 with TRBJ2-1, with D tentatively TRBD1 (6 bases). V was pared by 10 bases and J by 7 bases, with 17 bases between. Germline V gene sequence: CDR1 WNHNN, CDR2 SYGVQD (reference sequence). The CDR3 loop spans 13 amino acids. The CDR3 coding sequence is TGCGCCACCGGTACGGGGACAAAGAATGAGCAGTTCTTC. Its translation is CATGTGTKNEQFF.

This chain joins TRBV25-1 and TRBJ2-7; no reliable D call. The length of the CDR3 is 13 residues. Germline CDR1 MGHDK, CDR2 SYGVNS. Trimming removed 4 bases at V and 3 bases at J, with 10 bases between. Written as DNA, the CDR3 is TGTGCCAGCAGTGGACAAGGCCGCTACGAGCAGTACTTC. Amino acids: CASSGQGRYEQYF.

This chain links TRBV6-1 with TRBJ1-4; D gene ambiguous. V was trimmed by 0 bases and J by 6 bases, leaving 17 bases between them. The CDR3 consists of 17 residues. Germline CDR1 MNHNS, CDR2 SASEGT. CDR3 region: CASSEARDAGLDEKLFF. The CDR3 DNA is TGTGCCAGCAGTGAAGCACGCGATGCAGGTCTTGATGAAAAACTGTTTTTT.

This clone was picked up one time. The chain carries TRBV15 and TRBJ2-1; the match to TRBD1 covers 8 bases. This CDR3 contains 16 residues. Germline loops: CDR1 LNHNV, CDR2 YYDKDF (reference sequence). With 4 bases clipped from V and 3 bases from J, the junction kept 8 bases outside the gene matches. The CDR3 DNA is TGTGCCACCAGCACCGGAGACAGGGGCCGCTACAATGAGCAGTTCTTC. This codes for CATSTGDRGRYNEQFF.

The rearrangement links TRBV11-2 to TRBJ1-2; the D is unclear. Germline CDR1 and CDR2: SGHAT and FQNNGV. This CDR3 region has 15 residues. V lost 3 bases and J lost 3, with 14 bases in between. CDR3 bases: TGTGCCAGCAGCTTTACTTTAACAGCAGACTATGGCTACACCTTC. Its protein product is CASSFTLTADYGYTF.

The V gene is TRBV3-1 (or the pseudogene TRBV3-2), the J gene TRBJ2-1, with 7 positions matching TRBD2. The germline CDR1 and CDR2 sequences are LGHDT and YNNKEL (reference sequence). The V segment lost 0 bases and the J segment 2 bases; nucleotides outside the gene matches: 7. CDR3 length: 17 residues. CDR3 sequence (DNA): TGTGCCAGCAGCCAAGATGGTACTAGCGCCACCTACAATGAGCAGTTCTTC. Its translation: CASSQDGTSATYNEQFF.

The J gene is TRBJ1-1, the V gene TRBV10-3; a possible D gene is TRBD1 (6 bases). CDR3 length equals 13 residues. Trimming cost V 5 bases and J 3 bases, with 10 bases left between them. Looked up from germline, CDR1 is ENHRY and CDR2 is SYGVKD. This chain's CDR3 is CAISRDTHTEAFF. Here the CDR3 DNA reads TGTGCCATCAGTCGGGACACTCACACTGAAGCTTTCTTT.

The CDR3 reads CASSLLAGISYEQYF. The CDR3 nucleotides are TGTGCCAGCAGCTTGCTAGCGGGGATCTCCTACGAGCAGTACTTC. The chain carries TRBV5-5 and TRBJ2-7, with TRBD2 matching over 9 bases. The V and J ends lost 1 base and 0 bases, in that order; junction bases with no gene match: 2. CDR1 is SGHKS, CDR2 YYEKEE, per germline (reference sequence). The CDR3 is made up of 15 amino acids. Drawing the rest from reference TRBV5-5 and TRBJ2-7, the complete variable domain is DAGVTQSPTHLIKTRGQQVTLRCSPISGHKSVSWYQQVLGQGPQFIFQYYEKEERGRGNFPDRFSARQFPNYSSELNVNALLLGDSALYLCASSLLAGISYEQYFGPGTRLTVT.

The chain combines TRBV7-2 with TRBJ1-1, with D perhaps matching TRBD1 (5 bases). The CDR3 has 13 residues. V was trimmed by 3 bases and J by 4 bases, leaving 9 bases between them. CDR1 and CDR2 from the germline V gene are SGHTA and FQGNSA. The CDR3 is CASSFIDSTEAFF. CDR3 bases: TGTGCCAGCAGCTTCATAGACAGCACTGAAGCTTTCTTT.

This chain links TRBV27 with TRBJ1-6; D gene ambiguous. Per the germline V gene, CDR1 is MNHEY and CDR2 is SMNVEV (reference sequence). Trimming took off 1 base at V and 6 bases at J, with 10 bases between the two ends. This CDR3 spans 15 amino acids. This chain's CDR3 is CASSLLRRVNSPLHF. CDR3 DNA: TGTGCCAGCAGTTTATTGCGGAGGGTTAATTCACCCCTCCACTTT.

The chain recombines TRBV7-9 with TRBJ1-2; 7 bases align to TRBD1. Losses at the gene ends were 6 bases for V and 6 bases for J; bases not matched to a gene: 7. The CDR3 spans 13 residues. From germline, CDR1 is SEHNR and CDR2 FQNEAQ (reference sequence). The chain's CDR3 is CASRSDRRDGYTF. In DNA form, the CDR3 reads TGTGCCAGCAGGTCGGACAGGCGCGATGGCTACACCTTC. Looking up the rest from reference TRBV7-9 and TRBJ1-2 gives the full variable domain: DTGVSQNPRHKITKRGQNVTFRCDPISEHNRLYWYRQTLGQGPEFLTYFQNEAQLEKSRLLSDRFSAERPKGSFSTLEIQRTEQGDSAMYLCASRSDRRDGYTFGSGTRLTVV.

The chain carries TRBV6-5 and TRBJ2-2; TRBD2 agrees at 8 bases. Germline CDR1 and CDR2: MNHEY and SVGAGI. This CDR3 region has 13 residues. With 10 bases clipped from V and 4 bases from J, the junction kept 5 bases outside the gene matches. The CDR3 spells CATGRAGTGELFF. The CDR3 coding sequence is TGTGCCACCGGGAGGGCGGGCACCGGGGAGCTGTTTTTT.

V and J are TRBV7-2 and TRBJ2-5, with 7 bases matching TRBD1. J was trimmed by 4 bases and V by 5 bases; bases with no gene match: 22. This CDR3 spans 19 amino acids. CDR1 is SGHTA and CDR2 is FQGNSA in the germline V gene. The CDR3 region is CASSPIRGQGVALRETQYF. The CDR3 DNA follows: TGTGCCAGCAGCCCCATCCGTGGGCAGGGGGTTGCACTTCGAGAGACCCAGTACTTC.

This clone was counted only a few times. This chain joins TRBV23-1 and TRBJ1-4, with 10 bases that match TRBD1. TRBV23-1 is an open reading frame whose function is uncertain. This CDR3 is 18 amino acids long. V shed 0 bases, J shed 0 bases, and the junction held 4 bases outside the gene matches. DNA of the CDR3: TGCGCCAGCAGTCAATCGTGGACAGGGGGGGCAACTAATGAAAAACTGTTTTTT. Its protein is CASSQSWTGGATNEKLFF.

The chain couples TRBV5-6 to TRBJ1-5; D not certain. The CDR3 is made up of 16 amino acids. Looked up from germline, CDR1 is SGHDT and CDR2 is YYEEEE. The V and J ends lost 4 bases and 0 bases respectively, with 14 bases between them. CDR3 residues: CASSHTREYSNQPQHF. The CDR3 coding sequence is TGTGCCAGCAGCCATACAAGGGAGTATAGCAATCAGCCCCAGCATTTT.

This chain uses TRBV6-2 or TRBV6-3 with TRBJ2-3; 8 bases are shared with TRBD2. The CDR3 spans 15 residues. Germline lookup yields CDR1 MNHEY and CDR2 SVGEGT. The junction had 13 bases not matched to a gene; V was cut back by 6 bases and J by 8 bases. The CDR3 spells CASSEAGLESATQYF. CDR3 nucleotide sequence: TGTGCCAGCAGCGAAGCGGGACTAGAGTCAGCTACGCAGTATTTT.

The chain has TRBV5-1 and TRBJ1-1; a possible D gene is TRBD1 (5 bases). The ends were cut back, 2 bases at V and 1 base at J, with 9 bases in the middle. This CDR3 comprises 14 residues. Germline V CDR1 and CDR2: SGHRS, YFSETQ. CDR3 protein: CASSLGQSNTEAFF. The CDR3 nucleotides read TGCGCCAGCAGCTTAGGACAATCGAACACTGAAGCTTTCTTT.

The rearrangement uses TRBV5-5 and TRBJ1-2; 12 nucleotides agree with TRBD1. The CDR3 runs to 16 residues. Germline V lookup: CDR1 SGHKS, CDR2 YYEKEE (reference sequence). J gave up 4 bases and V 3 bases, and 7 bases lay outside the gene matches. The CDR3 nucleotides are TGTGCCAGCAGCTCAGGGACAGGGGGCAGCGGCTATGGCTACACCTTC. Residues: CASSSGTGGSGYGYTF.

This sequence joins TRBV29-1 and TRBJ2-5; 10 bases line up with TRBD2. The CDR3 contains 14 residues. Looked up from germline, CDR1 is SQVTM and CDR2 is ANQGSEA. Trimming removed 3 bases from V and 5 bases from J; junction bases left unmatched: 6. The CDR3 nucleotides are TGCAGCGTTGACCGAACTAGCGGGATCGAGACCCAGTACTTC. Protein sequence: CSVDRTSGIETQYF.

The V call is TRBV29-1, the J call TRBJ1-5; 8 bases match TRBD1. This CDR3 has 13 residues. With 6 bases clipped from V and 11 bases from J, the junction kept 12 bases outside the gene matches. The V gene's germline CDR1 is SQVTM and CDR2 ANQGSEA. The CDR3 nucleotides are TGCAGCGTCACCGGGACAGGTGATCAAACCCAGCATTTT. Its translation is CSVTGTGDQTQHF.

This clone was counted between two and nine times. The rearrangement links TRBV28 to TRBJ1-1; D gene ambiguous. In germline, CDR1 is MDHEN, CDR2 SYDVKM. The CDR3 length is 17 residues. Deletions cut 7 bases from V and 1 base from J, with 22 bases between. DNA for the CDR3: TGTGCCAGCAAAGCACCCAGAATATCACGGGGGAACACTGAAGCTTTCTTT. This gives the protein CASKAPRISRGNTEAFF.